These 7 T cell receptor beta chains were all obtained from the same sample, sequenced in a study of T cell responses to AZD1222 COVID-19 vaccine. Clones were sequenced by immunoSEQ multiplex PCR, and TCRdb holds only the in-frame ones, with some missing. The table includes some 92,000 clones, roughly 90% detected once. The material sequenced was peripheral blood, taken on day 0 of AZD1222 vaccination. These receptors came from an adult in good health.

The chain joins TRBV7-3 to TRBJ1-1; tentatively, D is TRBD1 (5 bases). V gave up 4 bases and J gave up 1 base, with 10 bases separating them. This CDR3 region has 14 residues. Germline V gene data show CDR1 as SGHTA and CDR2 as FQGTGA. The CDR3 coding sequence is TGTGCCAGCAGCTCATCGACAGCGAACACTGAAGCTTTCTTT. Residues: CASSSSTANTEAFF.

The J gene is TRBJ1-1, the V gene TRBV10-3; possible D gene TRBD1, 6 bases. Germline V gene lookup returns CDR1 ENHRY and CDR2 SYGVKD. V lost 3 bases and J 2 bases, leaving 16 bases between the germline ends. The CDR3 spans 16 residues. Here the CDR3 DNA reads TGTGCCATCAGTGATCTTCGGGGAGGGGGAAACACTGAAGCTTTCTTT. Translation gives CAISDLRGGGNTEAFF.

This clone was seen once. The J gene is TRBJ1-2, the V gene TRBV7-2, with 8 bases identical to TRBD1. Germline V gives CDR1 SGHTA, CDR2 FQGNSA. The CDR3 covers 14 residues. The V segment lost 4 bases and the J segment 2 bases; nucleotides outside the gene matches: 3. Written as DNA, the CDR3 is TGTGCCAGCAGCTGGACAGGGAAGAACTATGGCTACACCTTC. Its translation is CASSWTGKNYGYTF.

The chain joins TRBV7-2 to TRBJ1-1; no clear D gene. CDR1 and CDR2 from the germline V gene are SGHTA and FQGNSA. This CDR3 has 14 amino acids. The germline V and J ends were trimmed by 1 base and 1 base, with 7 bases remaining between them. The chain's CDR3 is CASSLGAENTEAFF. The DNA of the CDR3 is TGTGCCAGCAGCTTAGGGGCAGAGAACACTGAAGCTTTCTTT.

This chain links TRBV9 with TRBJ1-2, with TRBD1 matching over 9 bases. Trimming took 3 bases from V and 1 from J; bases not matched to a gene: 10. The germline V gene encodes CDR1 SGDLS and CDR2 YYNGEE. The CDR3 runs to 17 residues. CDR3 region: CASSAPTGTGHNYGYTF. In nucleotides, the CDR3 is TGTGCCAGCAGCGCCCCTACCGGGACAGGGCATAACTATGGCTACACCTTC. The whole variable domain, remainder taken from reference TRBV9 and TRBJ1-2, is DSGVTQTPKHLITATGQRVTLRCSPRSGDLSVYWYQQSLDQGLQFLIQYYNGEERAKGNILERFSAQQFPDLHSELNLSSLELGDSALYFCASSAPTGTGHNYGYTFGSGTRLTVV.

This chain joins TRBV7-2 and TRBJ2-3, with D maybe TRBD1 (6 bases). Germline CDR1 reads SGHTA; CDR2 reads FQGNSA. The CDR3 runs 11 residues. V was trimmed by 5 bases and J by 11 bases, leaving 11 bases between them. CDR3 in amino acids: CASSMSDRQYF. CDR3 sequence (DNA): TGTGCCAGCAGCATGTCGGACAGGCAGTATTTT.

CDR3 loop: CASSEVGDRAPWGSYEQYF. CDR3 in DNA: TGTGCCAGCAGTGAGGTAGGGGACAGGGCCCCGTGGGGCTCCTACGAGCAGTACTTC. The chain uses TRBV6-1 and TRBJ2-7; 9 bases match TRBD1. The CDR3 totals 19 residues. J was trimmed by 0 bases and V by 3 bases; bases with no gene match: 15. Germline assignment: CDR1 MNHNS and CDR2 SASEGT.